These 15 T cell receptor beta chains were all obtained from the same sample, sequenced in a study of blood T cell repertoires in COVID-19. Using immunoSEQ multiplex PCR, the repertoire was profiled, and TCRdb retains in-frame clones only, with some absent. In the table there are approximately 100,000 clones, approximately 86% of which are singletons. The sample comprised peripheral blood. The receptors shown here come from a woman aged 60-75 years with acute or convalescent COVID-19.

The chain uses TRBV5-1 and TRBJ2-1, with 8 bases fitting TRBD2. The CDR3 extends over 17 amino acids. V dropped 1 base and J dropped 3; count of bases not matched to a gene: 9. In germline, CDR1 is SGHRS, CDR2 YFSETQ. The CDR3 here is CASSLPGLAWGYNEQFF. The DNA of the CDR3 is TGCGCCAGCAGCTTGCCCGGACTAGCATGGGGCTACAATGAGCAGTTCTTC. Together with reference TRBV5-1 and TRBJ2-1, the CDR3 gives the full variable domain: KAGVTQTPRYLIKTRGQQVTLSCSPISGHRSVSWYQQTPGQGLQFLFEYFSETQRNKGNFPGRFSGRQFSNSRSEMNVSTLELGDSALYLCASSLPGLAWGYNEQFFGPGTRLTVL.

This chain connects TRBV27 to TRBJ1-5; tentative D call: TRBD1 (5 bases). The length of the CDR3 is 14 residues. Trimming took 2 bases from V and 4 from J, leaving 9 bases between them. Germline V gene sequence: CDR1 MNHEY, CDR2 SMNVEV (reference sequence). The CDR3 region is CASSLIRGNQPQHF. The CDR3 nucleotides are TGTGCCAGCAGTTTAATTCGGGGGAATCAGCCCCAGCATTTT.

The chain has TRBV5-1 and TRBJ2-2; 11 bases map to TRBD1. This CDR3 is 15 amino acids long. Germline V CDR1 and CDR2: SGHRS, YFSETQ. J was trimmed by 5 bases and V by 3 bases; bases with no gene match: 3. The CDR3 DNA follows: TGCGCCAGCAGCTACCGGGACAGGGGGACCGGGGAGCTGTTTTTT. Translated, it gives CASSYRDRGTGELFF.

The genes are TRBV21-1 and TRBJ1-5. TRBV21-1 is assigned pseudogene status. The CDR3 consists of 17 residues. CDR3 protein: CASSKEGGPYCNQPQHF. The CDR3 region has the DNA TGTGCCAGCAGCAAAGAGGGAGGACCATATTGCAATCAGCCCCAGCATTTT.

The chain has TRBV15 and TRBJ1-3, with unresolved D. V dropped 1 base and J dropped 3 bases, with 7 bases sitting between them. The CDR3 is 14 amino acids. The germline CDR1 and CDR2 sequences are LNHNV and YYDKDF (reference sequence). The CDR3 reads CATSRGQNGNTIYF. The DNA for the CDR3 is TGTGCCACCAGCAGAGGTCAAAATGGAAACACCATATATTTT.

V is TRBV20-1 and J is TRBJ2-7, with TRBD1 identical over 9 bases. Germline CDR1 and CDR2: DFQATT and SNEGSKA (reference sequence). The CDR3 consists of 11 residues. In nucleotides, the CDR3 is TGCAGCCCGGGACAGGGAAACGAGCAGTACTTC. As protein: CSPGQGNEQYF.

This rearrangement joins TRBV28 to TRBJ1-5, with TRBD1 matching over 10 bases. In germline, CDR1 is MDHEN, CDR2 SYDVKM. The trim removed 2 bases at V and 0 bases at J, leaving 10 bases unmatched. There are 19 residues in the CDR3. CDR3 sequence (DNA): TGTGCCAGCAGTTTACCTAGGACAGGGGGATGGGGTAGCAATCAGCCCCAGCATTTT. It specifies CASSLPRTGGWGSNQPQHF.

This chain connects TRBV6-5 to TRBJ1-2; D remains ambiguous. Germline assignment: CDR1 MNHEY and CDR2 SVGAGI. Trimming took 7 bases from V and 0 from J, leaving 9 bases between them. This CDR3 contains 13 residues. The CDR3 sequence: CASTFGTNYGYTF. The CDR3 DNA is TGTGCCAGCACATTCGGGACTAACTATGGCTACACCTTC.

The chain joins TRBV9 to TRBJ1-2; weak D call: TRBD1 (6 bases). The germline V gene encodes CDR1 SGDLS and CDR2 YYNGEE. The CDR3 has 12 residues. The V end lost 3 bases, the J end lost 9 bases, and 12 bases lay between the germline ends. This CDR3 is CASSEGGESYTF. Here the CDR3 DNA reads TGTGCCAGCAGCGAAGGGGGGGAGAGCTACACCTTC.

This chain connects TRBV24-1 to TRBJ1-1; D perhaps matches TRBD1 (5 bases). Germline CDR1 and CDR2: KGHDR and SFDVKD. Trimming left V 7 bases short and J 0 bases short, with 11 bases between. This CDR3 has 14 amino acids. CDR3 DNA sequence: TGTGCCACCAGGCAGGGCGATGTGAACACTGAAGCTTTCTTT. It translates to CATRQGDVNTEAFF.

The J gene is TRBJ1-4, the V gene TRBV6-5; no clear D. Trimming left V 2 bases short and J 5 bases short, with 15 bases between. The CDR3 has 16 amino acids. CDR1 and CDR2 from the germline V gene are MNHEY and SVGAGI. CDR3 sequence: CASSYGRGTMNEKLFF. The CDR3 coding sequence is TGTGCCAGCAGTTACGGCCGTGGTACAATGAATGAAAAACTGTTTTTT.

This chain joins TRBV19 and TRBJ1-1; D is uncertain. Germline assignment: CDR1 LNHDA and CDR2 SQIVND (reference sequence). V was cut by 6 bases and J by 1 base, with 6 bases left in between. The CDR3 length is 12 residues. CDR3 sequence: CASSLRNTEAFF. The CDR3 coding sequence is TGTGCCAGTAGCCTTCGGAACACTGAAGCTTTCTTT.

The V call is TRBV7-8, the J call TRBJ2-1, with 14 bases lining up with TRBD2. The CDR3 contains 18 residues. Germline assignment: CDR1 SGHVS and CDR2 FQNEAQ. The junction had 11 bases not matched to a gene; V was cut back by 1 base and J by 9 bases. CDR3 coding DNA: TGTGCCAGCAGCTTAGTCAAGGTGACTAGCGGGAGGGTCCGTGAGCAGTTCTTC. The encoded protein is CASSLVKVTSGRVREQFF.

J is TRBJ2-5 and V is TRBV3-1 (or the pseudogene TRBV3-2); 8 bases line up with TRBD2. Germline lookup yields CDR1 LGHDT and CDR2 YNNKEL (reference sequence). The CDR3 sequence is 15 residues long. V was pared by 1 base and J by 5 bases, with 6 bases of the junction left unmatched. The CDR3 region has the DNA TGTGCCAGCAGCCAAGGGACTAGCCTACTGGAGACCCAGTACTTC. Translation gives CASSQGTSLLETQYF.

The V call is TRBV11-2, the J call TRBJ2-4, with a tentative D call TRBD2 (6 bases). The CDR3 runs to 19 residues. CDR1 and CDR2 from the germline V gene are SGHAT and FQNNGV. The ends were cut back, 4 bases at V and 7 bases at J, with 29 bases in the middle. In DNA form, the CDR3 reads TGTGCCAGCAGCTACACCAGTGGGGGTAGCGGAGCTAAGGGGAACATTCAGTACTTC. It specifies CASSYTSGGSGAKGNIQYF.